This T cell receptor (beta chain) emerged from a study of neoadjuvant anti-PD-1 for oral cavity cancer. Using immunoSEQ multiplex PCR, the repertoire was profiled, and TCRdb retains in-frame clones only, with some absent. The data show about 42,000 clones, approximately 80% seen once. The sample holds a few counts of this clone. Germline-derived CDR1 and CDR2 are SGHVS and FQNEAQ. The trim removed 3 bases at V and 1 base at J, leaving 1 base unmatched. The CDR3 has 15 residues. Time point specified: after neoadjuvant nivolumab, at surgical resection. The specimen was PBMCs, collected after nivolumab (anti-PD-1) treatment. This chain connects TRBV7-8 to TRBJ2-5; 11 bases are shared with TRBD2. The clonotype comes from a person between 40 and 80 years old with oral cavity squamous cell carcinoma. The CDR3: CASSFLAGGQETQYF. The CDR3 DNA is TGTGCCAGCAGCTTTCTAGCGGGGGGCCAAGAGACCCAGTACTTC.